This entry lists 26 T cell receptor beta chains sequenced from one sample in a study of beta chain features in type 1 diabetes. Sequencing targeted expressed TCRB transcripts, as all isolated RNA had been reverse transcribed. Clones were read by immunoSEQ multiplex PCR, and TCRdb kept only the in-frame ones, dropping some. There are nearly 250,000 clones in the sample; roughly two thirds occur only once, and about 0.051% lies in the top ten. Sequenced sample: naive CD4+ T cells from blood. These receptors came from a man between 25 and 39 years old in good health.

The V and J genes are TRBV9 and TRBJ2-5; D unresolved. This CDR3 contains 13 residues. V lost 0 bases to trimming and J lost 3 bases, with 6 bases between them. Germline V gives CDR1 SGDLS, CDR2 YYNGEE. Here the CDR3 DNA reads TGTGCCAGCAGCGTAGGTCCGGAAGAGACCCAGTACTTC. The encoded protein is CASSVGPEETQYF.

V usage is TRBV7-9 and J usage is TRBJ1-3; no reliable D call. CDR1 and CDR2 (germline): SEHNR, FQNEAQ (reference sequence). V gave up 5 bases and J gave up 1 base, with 9 bases separating them. The CDR3 loop spans 14 amino acids. The CDR3 DNA reads as TGTGCCAGCAGCCAGACATTTTCTGGAAACACCATATATTTT. Protein sequence: CASSQTFSGNTIYF. The whole variable domain, remainder taken from reference TRBV7-9 and TRBJ1-3, is DTGVSQNPRHKITKRGQNVTFRCDPISEHNRLYWYRQTLGQGPEFLTYFQNEAQLEKSRLLSDRFSAERPKGSFSTLEIQRTEQGDSAMYLCASSQTFSGNTIYFGEGSWLTVV.

The V and J genes are TRBV4-3 and TRBJ2-1; TRBD2 is a possible D gene (5 bases). Germline V CDR1 and CDR2: LGHNA, YSLEER. This CDR3 contains 16 residues. Between the trimmed V and J ends, which lost 3 bases and 0 bases, there was a span of 12 bases. The CDR3 DNA sequence: TGCGCCAGCAGCCACGAGCGGAGAAGCTCCTACAATGAGCAGTTCTTC. Translation: CASSHERRSSYNEQFF.

This clone was observed a few times. The chain is built from TRBV14 and TRBJ2-3; 9 nucleotides align to TRBD2. Germline CDR1 and CDR2: SGHDN and FVKESK. This CDR3 has 16 amino acids. V lost 3 bases and J lost 4; bases outside the gene matches: 8. The CDR3 here is CASSHPQGLAADTQYF. The CDR3 bases are TGTGCCAGCAGCCACCCGCAGGGACTAGCCGCAGATACGCAGTATTTT.

The V gene is TRBV7-9, the J gene TRBJ1-3, with 7 bases fitting TRBD1. V lost 6 bases to trimming and J lost 0 bases; unmatched junction nucleotides: 8. Looked up from germline, CDR1 is SEHNR and CDR2 is FQNEAQ (reference sequence). This CDR3 has 16 residues. CDR3 in amino acids: CASRSGQLRSGNTIYF. DNA for the CDR3: TGTGCCAGCAGATCGGGACAGCTCCGCTCTGGAAACACCATATATTTT.

The chain combines TRBV4-1 with TRBJ2-7; 9 nucleotides align to TRBD2. With 0 bases clipped from V and 2 bases from J, the junction kept 5 bases outside the gene matches. This CDR3 is built from 16 residues. Germline V gene lookup returns CDR1 MGHRA and CDR2 YSYEKL. CDR3 amino acids: CASSQDRTSVTYEQYF. The CDR3 coding sequence is TGCGCCAGCAGCCAAGATAGGACTAGCGTTACCTACGAGCAGTACTTC.

The chain combines TRBV7-8 with TRBJ1-6; D unclear. V lost 5 bases and J lost 6, with 11 bases in between. CDR3 length: 14 amino acids. The germline gives CDR1 SGHVS, CDR2 FQNEAQ. CDR3 protein: CASSRLVANSPLHF. In nucleotides, the CDR3 is TGTGCCAGCAGCCGACTCGTGGCTAATTCACCCCTCCACTTT.

A few counts support this clone. The V and J genes are TRBV14 and TRBJ2-7; 12 bases map to TRBD2. Losses at the gene ends were 6 bases for V and 4 bases for J; bases not matched to a gene: 4. This CDR3 spans 14 amino acids. Germline CDR1 SGHDN, CDR2 FVKESK. The DNA for the CDR3 is TGTGCCAGCAGGACTAGCGGGGGATCATACGAGCAGTACTTC. Translation gives CASRTSGGSYEQYF.

This clone was counted between two and nine times. The identical CDR3 is also encoded by other nucleotide sequences in the sample. This chain connects TRBV30 to TRBJ2-7; D gene ambiguous. V dropped 5 bases and J dropped 2 bases, with 7 bases sitting between them. The CDR3 contains 11 residues. CDR1 is GTSNPN and CDR2 is SVGIG in the germline V gene (reference sequence). CDR3 in amino acids: CAWGTAYEQYF. CDR3 DNA sequence: TGTGCCTGGGGAACCGCCTACGAGCAGTACTTC.

This clone has just a few counts. V and J are TRBV15 and TRBJ2-7; TRBD1 aligns across 7 bases. The CDR3 length is 15 residues. V was clipped by 3 bases and J by 1 base; unmatched bases: 6. Germline CDR1 and CDR2: LNHNV and YYDKDF (reference sequence). CDR3 DNA sequence: TGTGCCACCAGCAGGGGACAGATCCTTTCCTACGAGCAGTACTTC. It encodes CATSRGQILSYEQYF.

This clone was picked up one time. The chain carries TRBV19 and TRBJ2-7; perhaps D is TRBD1 or TRBD2 (5 bases each). Germline V gives CDR1 LNHDA, CDR2 SQIVND (reference sequence). The V end lost 4 bases, the J end lost 7 bases, and 11 bases lay between the germline ends. The CDR3 has 12 residues. The CDR3 spells CASSTPWGEQYF. The CDR3 coding sequence is TGTGCCAGTAGTACCCCTTGGGGGGAGCAGTACTTC. The variable domain in full, with the rest retrieved from reference TRBV19 and TRBJ2-7, is DGGITQSPKYLFRKEGQNVTLSCEQNLNHDAMYWYRQDPGQGLRLIYYSQIVNDFQKGDIAEGYSVSREKKESFPLTVTSAQKNPTAFYLCASSTPWGEQYFGPGTRLTVT.

The rearrangement links TRBV20-1 to TRBJ1-2; D gene unclear. CDR3 size: 10 residues. The germline CDR1 and CDR2 sequences are DFQATT and SNEGSKA (reference sequence). The ends were cut back, 8 bases at V and 3 bases at J, with 7 bases in the middle. For the CDR3, the DNA is TGCAGTCCCGGGGACTATGGCTACACCTTC. Translating gives CSPGDYGYTF.

V gene TRBV29-1 combines with J gene TRBJ2-7; maybe TRBD1 (6 bases). Germline lookup yields CDR1 SQVTM and CDR2 ANQGSEA. CDR3 size: 12 residues. With 6 bases removed from V and 6 bases from J, the gap between germline ends came to 15 bases. The CDR3 loop reads CSVLSQGGEQYF. CDR3 nucleotide sequence: TGCAGCGTCTTGTCACAGGGTGGCGAGCAGTACTTC.

This chain connects TRBV29-1 to TRBJ2-7, with D possibly being TRBD2 (6 bases). Germline V gene data show CDR1 as SQVTM and CDR2 as ANQGSEA. V dropped 2 bases and J dropped 3 bases, with 11 bases sitting between them. The CDR3 is made up of 13 amino acids. The CDR3 loop is CSVEYRGVYEQYF. The CDR3 DNA sequence: TGCAGCGTTGAATATCGCGGGGTCTACGAGCAGTACTTC.

The V and J genes are TRBV30 and TRBJ2-7; D is perhaps TRBD1 (6 bases). V was cut by 4 bases and J by 5 bases, with 18 bases left in between. Looked up from germline, CDR1 is GTSNPN and CDR2 is SVGIG (reference sequence). The CDR3 runs to 14 residues. The CDR3 is CAWTPGASRHEQYF. The CDR3 coding sequence is TGTGCCTGGACCCCAGGGGCATCACGCCACGAGCAGTACTTC.

The rearrangement links TRBV29-1 to TRBJ2-1; D gene uncertain. Germline assignment: CDR1 SQVTM and CDR2 ANQGSEA. The CDR3 contains 11 residues. V lost 4 bases and J lost 8, with 9 bases in between. The CDR3 bases are TGCAGCGTTGGCGTAGTGGATGAGCAGTTCTTC. This encodes CSVGVVDEQFF.

The rearrangement joins TRBV30 to TRBJ2-3; D is ambiguous. V lost 4 bases and J 4 bases, leaving 6 bases between the germline ends. Germline V CDR1 and CDR2: GTSNPN, SVGIG (reference sequence). The length of the CDR3 is 11 residues. The CDR3 DNA is TGTGCCTGGACATACGCAGATACGCAGTATTTT. It yields the protein CAWTYADTQYF.

This clone was recorded only once. The chain employs TRBV30 and TRBJ2-7; 9 bases agree with TRBD2. The CDR3 totals 13 residues. J lost 6 bases, V lost 3 bases, and 6 bases had no gene match. Germline CDR1 and CDR2: GTSNPN and SVGIG (reference sequence). The CDR3: CAWRRGGLPEQYF. The CDR3 DNA follows: TGTGCCTGGAGGCGGGGGGGCCTCCCCGAGCAGTACTTC.

The chain joins TRBV29-1 to TRBJ2-1; possibly TRBD2 for D (5 bases). From germline, CDR1 is SQVTM and CDR2 ANQGSEA. Trimming stripped 4 bases from V and 4 bases from J, with 17 bases between. This CDR3 has 15 amino acids. CDR3 amino acids: CSVGDFPPGYNEQFF. For the CDR3, the DNA is TGCAGCGTTGGCGACTTCCCCCCGGGGTACAATGAGCAGTTCTTC.

V and J are TRBV5-1 and TRBJ2-7; a possible D gene is TRBD1 (6 bases). Trimming took off 4 bases at V and 0 bases at J, with 11 bases between the two ends. This CDR3 is built from 14 residues. Germline V gene sequence: CDR1 SGHRS, CDR2 YFSETQ. CDR3 bases: TGCGCCAGCAGCCAGGACAGAAGCTCCTACGAGCAGTACTTC. This gives the protein CASSQDRSSYEQYF.

This CDR3 reads CAISESEGETQYF. CDR3 nucleotide sequence: TGTGCCATCAGTGAGTCGGAGGGGGAGACCCAGTACTTC. The V and J genes are TRBV10-3 and TRBJ2-5; D perhaps matches TRBD2 (6 bases). Germline CDR1 and CDR2: ENHRY and SYGVKD. V was cut by 0 bases and J by 5 bases, with 7 bases left in between. The CDR3 contains 13 residues.

The V and J genes are TRBV20-1 and TRBJ2-3; D ambiguous. CDR3 size: 11 residues. Germline V gene sequence: CDR1 DFQATT, CDR2 SNEGSKA (reference sequence). The V and J ends lost 5 bases and 3 bases respectively, with 6 bases between them. This CDR3 is CSALRTDTQYF. As DNA, the CDR3 is TGCAGTGCTCTGAGGACAGATACGCAGTATTTT.

The chain joins TRBV2 to TRBJ1-2, with D possibly TRBD1 on 5 matching bases. V was cut by 10 bases and J by 4 bases, with 19 bases left in between. Per the germline V gene, CDR1 is SNHLY and CDR2 is FYNNEI. The CDR3 has 14 amino acids. The CDR3 loop is CAIKTKGQTYGYTF. The DNA for the CDR3 is TGTGCCATCAAGACTAAGGGGCAGACCTATGGCTACACCTTC. Together with reference TRBV2 and TRBJ1-2, the CDR3 gives the full variable domain: EPEVTQTPSHQVTQMGQEVILRCVPISNHLYFYWYRQILGQKVEFLVSFYNNEISEKSEIFDDQFSVERPDGSNFTLKIRSTKLEDSAMYFCAIKTKGQTYGYTFGSGTRLTVV.

This clone appeared a single time. The chain couples TRBV15 to TRBJ2-1; D is ambiguous. Trimming stripped 3 bases from V and 2 bases from J, with 2 bases between. Germline CDR1 LNHNV, CDR2 YYDKDF (reference sequence). The CDR3 covers 12 residues. DNA of the CDR3: TGTGCCACCAGCAGTGCCTACAATGAGCAGTTCTTC. It yields the protein CATSSAYNEQFF.

J is TRBJ1-2 and V is TRBV19, with D uncertain. Trimming removed 7 bases from V and 1 base from J, with 4 bases in between. The CDR3 extends over 11 amino acids. Germline CDR1 LNHDA, CDR2 SQIVND (reference sequence). The CDR3 DNA follows: TGTGCCAGTATGCTTAACTATGGCTACACCTTC. This codes for CASMLNYGYTF.

The chain employs TRBV4-3 and TRBJ2-1; no clear D gene. The CDR3 length is 15 residues. Germline V gene sequence: CDR1 LGHNA, CDR2 YSLEER. Deletions cut 3 bases from V and 0 bases from J, with 9 bases between. The CDR3 spells CASSHETFSYNEQFF. DNA of the CDR3: TGCGCCAGCAGCCACGAGACGTTCTCCTACAATGAGCAGTTCTTC.